The subject of this entry is one TCR beta chain. Its antigen is currently unknown. The record originates from a study of OX40 agonist ivuxolimab in advanced cancers. Study at large: Treatment of patients was with ivuxolimab, an agonistic anti-OX40 (CD134) antibody. There were three patients with partial responses, one having hepatocellular carcinoma and two cutaneous melanoma. Study results and limitations: There were, on average, more expanded clones in CD8+ T cells than in CD4+. Dosing at 0.1 to 3.0 mg/kg was accompanied by clonal expansion of CD4+ and CD8+ blood T cells by week 6.

The data were produced by immunoSEQ multiplex PCR, yet TCRdb's version contains in-frame clones alone and is incomplete. The repertoire has 40,000 to 60,000 clones, 79% of them found once; the top ten carry roughly 2%. This receptor was identified in an adult with an advanced solid tumor such as melanoma, head and neck, liver or kidney cancer. The sample consisted of CD4+ or CD8+ T cells sorted from blood, taken in a trial of the OX40 agonist ivuxolimab.

This CDR3 is CASSYLGSSYEQYF. In DNA form, the CDR3 reads TGCGCCAGCAGCTACTTAGGCTCGTCCTACGAGCAGTACTTC. The chain has TRBV5-1 and TRBJ2-7; no clear D gene. V was pared by 3 bases and J by 1 base, with 11 bases between. The CDR3 has 14 amino acids. Germline CDR1 SGHRS, CDR2 YFSETQ.